Listed here is a single T cell receptor beta chain. Antigen: not known. These data are taken from a study of cytomegalovirus exposure and HLA in healthy donors. Points from the study as a whole: Roughly uniform depth of sequencing across donors was assumed in presence/absence analyses.

This PCR relied on a set of 60 Vbeta primers and 13 Jbeta primers. The repertoire was sequenced with immunoSEQ multiplex PCR; TCRdb's copy has only in-frame clones and lacks some. In the table there are about 67,000 clones, approximately 81% of which are singletons. The sequence was obtained from a woman in her twenties or thirties in good health and CMV-seronegative. The sequenced sample was PBMCs.

CDR3 amino acids: CAPPGLPGEKLFF. The CDR3 DNA reads TGTGCCCCCCCGGGACTGCCGGGTGAAAAACTGTTTTTT. The rearrangement links TRBV7-9 to TRBJ1-4; perhaps TRBD1 as D (5 bases). V was pared by 11 bases and J by 7 bases, with 17 bases between. CDR1 and CDR2 from the germline V gene are SEHNR and FQNEAQ (reference sequence). The CDR3 consists of 13 residues.